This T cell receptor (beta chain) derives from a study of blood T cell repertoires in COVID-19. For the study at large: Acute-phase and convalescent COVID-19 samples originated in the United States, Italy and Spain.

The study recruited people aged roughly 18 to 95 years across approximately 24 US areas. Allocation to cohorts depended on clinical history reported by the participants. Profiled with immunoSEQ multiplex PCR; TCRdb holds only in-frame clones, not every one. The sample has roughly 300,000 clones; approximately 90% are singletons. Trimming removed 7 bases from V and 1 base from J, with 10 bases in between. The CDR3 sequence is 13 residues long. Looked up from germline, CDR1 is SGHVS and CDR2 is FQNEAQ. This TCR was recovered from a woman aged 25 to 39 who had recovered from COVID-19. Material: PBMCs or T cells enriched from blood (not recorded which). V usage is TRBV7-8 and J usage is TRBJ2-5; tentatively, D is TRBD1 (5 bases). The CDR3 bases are TGTGCCAGCATCAGGGCACCCCAAGAGACCCAGTACTTC. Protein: CASIRAPQETQYF.